This entry lists 11 T cell receptor beta chains sequenced from one sample in a study of blood T cell repertoires in COVID-19. TCRdb's copy holds only in-frame clones and misses some; the assay was immunoSEQ multiplex PCR. The sample contains roughly 100,000 clones, roughly three quarters of which appear only once. Sequencing was done on a sample of peripheral blood. The receptors come from a woman older than 75 with acute or convalescent COVID-19.

This sequence joins TRBV7-2 and TRBJ2-2; perhaps TRBD1 as D (5 bases). Trimming stripped 4 bases from V and 8 bases from J, with 20 bases between. The length of the CDR3 is 16 residues. Germline V gives CDR1 SGHTA, CDR2 FQGNSA. CDR3 bases: TGTGCCAGCAGCTCACTATTTACAGGTTTCGGTGGGGAGCTGTTTTTT. Its protein is CASSSLFTGFGGELFF.

This clone appeared once. V and J are TRBV9 and TRBJ2-3, with D perhaps TRBD2 (5 bases). Deletions cut 7 bases from V and 1 base from J, with 16 bases between. The CDR3 consists of 15 residues. Germline V gives CDR1 SGDLS, CDR2 YYNGEE. Here the CDR3 DNA reads TGTGCCAGCGCCTCGGACTTAACGGGCACAGATACGCAGTATTTT. It specifies CASASDLTGTDTQYF. Looking up the rest from reference TRBV9 and TRBJ2-3 gives the full variable domain: DSGVTQTPKHLITATGQRVTLRCSPRSGDLSVYWYQQSLDQGLQFLIQYYNGEERAKGNILERFSAQQFPDLHSELNLSSLELGDSALYFCASASDLTGTDTQYFGPGTRLTVL.

This chain joins TRBV28 and TRBJ2-1, with TRBD2 matching over 7 bases. Germline values: CDR1 MDHEN, CDR2 SYDVKM. The CDR3 has 14 residues. Trimming cost V 10 bases and J 4 bases; bases outside gene matches: 10. Here the CDR3 DNA reads TGTGCCACTACAAGCGGGACCCCTTACAATGAGCAGTTCTTC. Its translation is CATTSGTPYNEQFF.

The V and J genes are TRBV5-1 and TRBJ1-6; a weak D match, TRBD1 (6 bases). CDR1 and CDR2 from the germline V gene are SGHRS and YFSETQ. The CDR3 is made up of 16 amino acids. The V end lost 4 bases, the J end lost 5 bases, and 16 bases lay between the germline ends. The CDR3 spells CASSQGSRADNSPLHF. The DNA of the CDR3 is TGCGCCAGCAGCCAGGGGTCTAGAGCAGATAATTCACCCCTCCACTTT.

In this sample, this clone turned up a few times. The gene calls are TRBV24-1 and TRBJ1-2, with 8 positions matching TRBD1. Germline assignment: CDR1 KGHDR and CDR2 SFDVKD. The trim removed 4 bases at V and 6 bases at J, leaving 15 bases unmatched. This CDR3 has 17 amino acids. This CDR3 reads CATSDPNAHTGGDGYTF. CDR3 bases: TGTGCCACCAGTGACCCTAACGCTCATACAGGGGGTGATGGCTACACCTTC.

This clone was seen just once. J is TRBJ1-1 and V is TRBV4-3, with 9 nucleotides matching TRBD1. The CDR3 is 16 amino acids. Germline V gene data show CDR1 as LGHNA and CDR2 as YSLEER. Unmatched junction bases numbered 9, after V lost 2 bases and J lost 5 bases. The CDR3 sequence is CASSQTWGTGFTEAFF. The CDR3 region has the DNA TGCGCCAGCAGCCAAACCTGGGGGACAGGGTTTACTGAAGCTTTCTTT.

The rearrangement links TRBV30 to TRBJ2-1; maybe TRBD1 (6 bases). Trimming shortened V by 8 bases and J by 0 bases, and 14 bases separated the two germline ends. This CDR3 has 14 residues. Germline V gene lookup returns CDR1 GTSNPN and CDR2 SVGIG (reference sequence). The CDR3 region has the DNA TGTGCCGGTCGGACAGCAAGCTCCTACAATGAGCAGTTCTTC. Residues: CAGRTASSYNEQFF.

The V call is TRBV6-1, the J call TRBJ2-6, with 8 nucleotides matching TRBD1. V lost 3 bases to trimming and J lost 2 bases; unmatched junction nucleotides: 15. Germline lookup yields CDR1 MNHNS and CDR2 SASEGT. This CDR3 has 20 residues. Here the CDR3 reads CASSDPLLGRGLAGANVLTF. In DNA form, the CDR3 reads TGTGCCAGCAGTGACCCCCTTCTGGGCAGGGGGCTGGCTGGGGCCAACGTCCTGACTTTC.

The rearrangement joins TRBV5-1 to TRBJ2-2; D might be TRBD2 (6 bases). The V gene lost 7 bases and the J gene lost 7 bases, with 20 bases spanning the gap. CDR3 length: 15 residues. In germline, CDR1 is SGHRS, CDR2 YFSETQ. CDR3 bases: TGCGCCAGCTCCCGCTTGCCGGGGGAGGACGGGGAGCTGTTTTTT. Its translation: CASSRLPGEDGELFF.

The chain has TRBV4-2 and TRBJ2-2, with 12 bases matching TRBD1. This CDR3 contains 17 residues. V was pared by 0 bases and J by 7 bases, with 6 bases of the junction left unmatched. Germline-derived CDR1 and CDR2 are LGHNA and YNFKEQ. The CDR3: CASSQEGQGAMGGELFF. The CDR3 DNA follows: TGTGCCAGCAGCCAAGAGGGACAGGGGGCGATGGGCGGGGAGCTGTTTTTT.

The chain joins TRBV9 to TRBJ2-3, with D perhaps TRBD1 (6 bases). With 7 bases removed from V and 2 bases from J, the gap between germline ends came to 11 bases. The length of the CDR3 is 13 residues. Germline V gene data show CDR1 as SGDLS and CDR2 as YYNGEE. CDR3 in amino acids: CASGHRATDTQYF. The CDR3 DNA reads TGTGCCAGCGGGCACAGGGCCACAGATACGCAGTATTTT.